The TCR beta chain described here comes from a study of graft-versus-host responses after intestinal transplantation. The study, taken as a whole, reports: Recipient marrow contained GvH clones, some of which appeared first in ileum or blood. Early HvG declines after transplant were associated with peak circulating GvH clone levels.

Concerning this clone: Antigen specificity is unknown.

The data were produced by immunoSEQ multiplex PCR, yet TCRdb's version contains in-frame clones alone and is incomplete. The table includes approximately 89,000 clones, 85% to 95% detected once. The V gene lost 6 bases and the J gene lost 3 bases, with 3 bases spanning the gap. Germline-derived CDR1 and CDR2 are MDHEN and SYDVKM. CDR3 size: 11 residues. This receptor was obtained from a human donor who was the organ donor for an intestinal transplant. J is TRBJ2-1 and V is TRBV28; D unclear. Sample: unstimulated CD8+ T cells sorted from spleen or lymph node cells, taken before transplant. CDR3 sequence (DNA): TGTGCCAGCAGCCACTACAATGAGCAGTTCTTC. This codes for CASSHYNEQFF.